The 13 T cell receptor beta chains presented below share a single source sample, sequenced in a study of shared clonotypes between healthy human individuals. Profiled with immunoSEQ multiplex PCR; TCRdb holds only in-frame clones, not every one. The sample comprises around 990,000 clones, 60% to 80% of which are singletons, and about 0.94% rests with the top ten. What was sequenced was memory CD4+ T cells from PBMCs. Subset noted: CD45RA-negative fraction. Receptor source: a man younger than 35 in good health. Some clones in this sample may be carry-over from other donors' samples.

The chain combines TRBV2 with TRBJ2-2; D might be TRBD2 (6 bases). The ends were cut back, 11 bases at V and 6 bases at J, with 16 bases in the middle. This CDR3 has 13 residues. Looked up from germline, CDR1 is SNHLY and CDR2 is FYNNEI. The CDR3 nucleotides read TGTGCCTGCGCTAGCGCCGGGGCCGGGGAGCTGTTTTTT. It is translated as CACASAGAGELFF. Drawing the rest from reference TRBV2 and TRBJ2-2, the complete variable domain is EPEVTQTPSHQVTQMGQEVILRCVPISNHLYFYWYRQILGQKVEFLVSFYNNEISEKSEIFDDQFSVERPDGSNFTLKIRSTKLEDSAMYFCACASAGAGELFFGEGSRLTVL.

This clone has just one count. The rearrangement uses TRBV30 and TRBJ2-3; 8 nucleotides match TRBD2. J lost 5 bases, V lost 4 bases, and 14 bases had no gene match. The CDR3 length is 16 residues. Germline V lookup: CDR1 GTSNPN, CDR2 SVGIG (reference sequence). CDR3 in DNA: TGTGCCTGGACGGGGGTAGCGGGGACCCATAGAGATACGCAGTATTTT. It specifies CAWTGVAGTHRDTQYF.

The chain is built from TRBV27 and TRBJ2-6; maybe TRBD1 (5 bases). Germline loops: CDR1 MNHEY, CDR2 SMNVEV (reference sequence). The CDR3 loop spans 15 amino acids. The ends were cut back, 8 bases at V and 0 bases at J, with 11 bases in the middle. In DNA form, the CDR3 reads TGTGCCAGCCGACAGTTCGACTCTGGGGCCAACGTCCTGACTTTC. Amino acids: CASRQFDSGANVLTF.

The V and J genes are TRBV9 and TRBJ2-5; no reliable D call. Germline V gene sequence: CDR1 SGDLS, CDR2 YYNGEE. The CDR3 has 14 amino acids. Trimming removed 0 bases from V and 5 bases from J, with 11 bases in between. The CDR3 nucleotides are TGTGCCAGCAGCGTAGCCGGACCTGGGGAGACCCAGTACTTC. Amino acids: CASSVAGPGETQYF.

The chain uses TRBV5-1 and TRBJ1-2; the D is unclear. Germline CDR1 and CDR2: SGHRS and YFSETQ. V was pared by 0 bases and J by 6 bases, with 21 bases between. The CDR3 has 17 amino acids. CDR3 amino acids: CASSLAARPSGWDGYTF. In nucleotides, the CDR3 is TGCGCCAGCAGCTTGGCCGCAAGACCCAGCGGTTGGGATGGCTACACCTTC.

This chain uses TRBV6-6 with TRBJ2-3, with 10 nucleotides matching TRBD2. The V gene's germline CDR1 is MNHNY and CDR2 SVGAGI (reference sequence). This CDR3 region has 15 residues. Trimming removed 5 bases from V and 4 bases from J; junction bases left unmatched: 6. CDR3 in amino acids: CASSRGLAEADTQYF. The CDR3, as DNA: TGTGCCAGCAGTCGAGGACTAGCGGAGGCAGATACGCAGTATTTT.

The chain has TRBV27 and TRBJ1-2; 8 positions match TRBD1. Per the germline V gene, CDR1 is MNHEY and CDR2 is SMNVEV (reference sequence). The length of the CDR3 is 14 residues. V dropped 6 bases and J dropped 5; count of bases not matched to a gene: 8. CDR3 nucleotides: TGTGCCAGCAGGCGGACAGGGACGGGATATGGCTACACCTTC. Its translation: CASRRTGTGYGYTF.

The V gene is TRBV4-1, the J gene TRBJ2-2; weak D call: TRBD1 (5 bases). Germline-derived CDR1 and CDR2 are MGHRA and YSYEKL. This CDR3 is 14 amino acids long. V dropped 1 base and J dropped 3 bases, with 6 bases sitting between them. This CDR3 is CASSQGQYTGELFF. CDR3 in DNA: TGCGCCAGCAGCCAAGGACAGTACACCGGGGAGCTGTTTTTT.

This chain uses TRBV5-1 with TRBJ1-1; the D gene is possibly TRBD1 (6 bases). V lost 4 bases and J 5 bases, leaving 21 bases between the germline ends. Looked up from germline, CDR1 is SGHRS and CDR2 is YFSETQ. This CDR3 has 16 residues. CDR3 loop: CASSENRVRGTTEAFF. CDR3 sequence (DNA): TGCGCCAGCAGCGAAAATCGGGTCAGGGGAACTACTGAAGCTTTCTTT.

As concerns this clone: In the same sample, other DNA sequences code for this CDR3. The rearrangement joins TRBV20-1 to TRBJ2-7, with a weak D call TRBD1 (5 bases). The ends were cut back, 5 bases at V and 4 bases at J, with 9 bases in the middle. This CDR3 has 11 amino acids. CDR1 is DFQATT, CDR2 SNEGSKA, per germline (reference sequence). As DNA, the CDR3 is TGCAGTGCTCCTAGGGGATACGAGCAGTACTTC. Translating it yields CSAPRGYEQYF.

The chain is built from TRBV29-1 and TRBJ2-1; D gene unclear. V was shortened by 4 bases and J by 6 bases, with 19 bases between the two germline ends. The germline CDR1 and CDR2 sequences are SQVTM and ANQGSEA. There are 15 residues in the CDR3. CDR3 sequence reads: CSVGTVAAPGNEQFF. The CDR3 DNA sequence: TGCAGCGTTGGGACGGTTGCTGCTCCGGGCAATGAGCAGTTCTTC.

The chain joins TRBV9 to TRBJ2-6; 8 bases agree with TRBD1. The V gene end was trimmed by 3 bases and the J gene end by 1 base; junction bases not matched to a gene: 3. Per the germline V gene, CDR1 is SGDLS and CDR2 is YYNGEE. CDR3 size: 16 residues. The CDR3 DNA is TGTGCCAGCAGCGCATACAGGGGGTCTGGGGCCAACGTCCTGACTTTC. It translates to CASSAYRGSGANVLTF. The complete variable domain, with remaining parts taken from reference TRBV9 and TRBJ2-6, reads DSGVTQTPKHLITATGQRVTLRCSPRSGDLSVYWYQQSLDQGLQFLIQYYNGEERAKGNILERFSAQQFPDLHSELNLSSLELGDSALYFCASSAYRGSGANVLTFGAGSRLTVL.

V usage is TRBV7-2 and J usage is TRBJ1-1, with D possibly TRBD1 on 6 matching bases. Between the trimmed V and J ends, which lost 5 bases and 4 bases, there was a span of 14 bases. CDR3 length: 14 amino acids. CDR1 SGHTA and CDR2 FQGNSA come from the germline V gene. CDR3 amino acids: CASSLYGGATEAFF. The CDR3 DNA reads as TGTGCCAGCAGCCTATATGGGGGGGCCACTGAAGCTTTCTTT.